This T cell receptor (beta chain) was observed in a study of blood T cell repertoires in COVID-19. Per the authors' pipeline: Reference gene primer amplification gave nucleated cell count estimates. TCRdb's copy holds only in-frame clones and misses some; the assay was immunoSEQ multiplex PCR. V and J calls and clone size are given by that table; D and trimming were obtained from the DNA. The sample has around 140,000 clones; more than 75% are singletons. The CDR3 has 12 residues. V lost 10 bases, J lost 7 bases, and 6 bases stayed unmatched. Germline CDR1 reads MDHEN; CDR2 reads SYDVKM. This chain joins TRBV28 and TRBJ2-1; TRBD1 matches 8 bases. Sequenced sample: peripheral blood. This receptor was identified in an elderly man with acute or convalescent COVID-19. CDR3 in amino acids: CATRTGLNEQFF. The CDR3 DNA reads TGTGCCACCCGGACAGGGTTGAATGAGCAGTTCTTC.